The 15 T cell receptor beta chains listed next were all sequenced from one sample in a study of T cell responses to AZD1222 COVID-19 vaccine (dated by TCRdb to the early 2020s). In the paper's terms, the time point label means: about 28 days (+/-7) after the second vaccine dose. The sample's treatment or condition label, in plain terms: meningococcal conjugate vaccine given as trial control. Library creation used the immunoSEQ multiplex PCR assay. This is the immuneACCESS table as TCRdb keeps it, with only in-frame sequences that have V and J called. A part of the clones is gone; compared with another copy, unresolved V genes explain less than half, and the rest is unexplained. Recorded for this sample are approximately 130,000 clones; about nine tenths of them occurred a single time. The ten largest clonotypes hold 4% to 5% of the sample. The sequenced sample was peripheral blood, obtained 28 days after the second dose of the MenACWY control vaccine. These receptors all stem from an adult who received the MenACWY meningococcal vaccine as a control.

The chain combines TRBV25-1 with TRBJ2-7; 9 bases are a match to TRBD2. Germline V CDR1 and CDR2: MGHDK, SYGVNS. The CDR3 spans 15 residues. Losses at the gene ends were 2 bases for V and 4 bases for J; bases not matched to a gene: 6. The CDR3 region is CASSESLAGKYEQYF. Written as DNA, the CDR3 is TGTGCCAGCAGTGAAAGTCTAGCGGGAAAGTACGAGCAGTACTTC.

V and J are TRBV6-5 and TRBJ2-1, with 9 bases aligning to TRBD2. V was clipped by 10 bases and J by 4 bases; unmatched bases: 8. CDR3 length equals 14 residues. Germline V gene lookup returns CDR1 MNHEY and CDR2 SVGAGI. This CDR3 is CATSRREGYNEQFF. The CDR3 region has the DNA TGTGCCACCAGCAGGCGGGAGGGTTACAATGAGCAGTTCTTC.

The chain joins TRBV28 to TRBJ2-5; 10 nucleotides match TRBD1. The junction had 4 bases not matched to a gene; V was cut back by 2 bases and J by 4 bases. Germline V CDR1 and CDR2: MDHEN, SYDVKM. CDR3 length: 15 residues. In DNA form, the CDR3 reads TGTGCCAGCAGTTTAATGACAGGGGGCCGAGAGACCCAGTACTTC. This gives the protein CASSLMTGGRETQYF.

The gene calls are TRBV29-1 and TRBJ2-3; 9 positions agree with TRBD2. The CDR3 has 15 residues. Germline CDR1 SQVTM, CDR2 ANQGSEA. V was clipped by 7 bases and J by 4 bases; unmatched bases: 12. As DNA, the CDR3 is TGCAGCGCCCGGACTAGCGCCCAACCCTCAGATACGCAGTATTTT. This translates into CSARTSAQPSDTQYF.

This clone has a single count. The chain joins TRBV28 to TRBJ2-1; 8 bases align to TRBD2. Germline V gene data show CDR1 as MDHEN and CDR2 as SYDVKM. This CDR3 has 18 residues. Trimming at V came to 6 bases and at J to 2 bases, leaving 15 bases not matched to a gene. CDR3 protein: CASRRTSGFRGAYNEQFF. CDR3 DNA: TGTGCCAGCAGACGAACTAGCGGATTCCGCGGGGCCTACAATGAGCAGTTCTTC.

The CDR3 is CASSPELRRDNEQFF. In DNA form, the CDR3 reads TGTGCCAGCAGCCCCGAGTTGCGGCGGGACAATGAGCAGTTCTTC. The chain joins TRBV3-1 (or the pseudogene TRBV3-2) to TRBJ2-1; D might be TRBD2 (5 bases). Germline CDR1 and CDR2: LGHDT and YNNKEL (reference sequence). Trimming pared 4 bases from V and 5 bases from J, leaving 15 bases between. The CDR3 is 15 amino acids.

The J gene is TRBJ2-2, the V gene TRBV6-5; no reliable D call. This CDR3 contains 14 residues. Germline values: CDR1 MNHEY, CDR2 SVGAGI. V was shortened by 1 base and J by 6 bases, with 9 bases between the two germline ends. The CDR3 region has the DNA TGTGCCAGCAGTTACTTTCAAGGGTCCGGGGAGCTGTTTTTT. It encodes CASSYFQGSGELFF.

The chain has TRBV6-5 and TRBJ2-7; tentative D call: TRBD2 (6 bases). CDR3 length: 14 amino acids. Germline loops: CDR1 MNHEY, CDR2 SVGAGI. The germline V and J ends were trimmed by 7 bases and 3 bases, with 16 bases remaining between them. The chain's CDR3 is CASKTGTAYYEQYV. CDR3 sequence (DNA): TGTGCCAGCAAAACGGGGACTGCATACTACGAGCAGTACGTC.

By sample fraction, this clone is medium-sized. The V call is TRBV25-1, the J call TRBJ2-1; 13 bases map to TRBD2. V was pared by 6 bases and J by 4 bases, with 6 bases of the junction left unmatched. Germline assignment: CDR1 MGHDK and CDR2 SYGVNS. The CDR3 has 16 amino acids. CDR3 loop: CASSPMGLAGYNEQFF. CDR3 DNA sequence: TGTGCCAGCAGCCCGATGGGACTAGCGGGGTACAATGAGCAGTTCTTC.

V gene TRBV7-3 combines with J gene TRBJ2-3, with 9 bases identical to TRBD1. The length of the CDR3 is 17 residues. V lost 4 bases and J lost 8; bases outside the gene matches: 16. Per the germline V gene, CDR1 is SGHTA and CDR2 is FQGTGA. The CDR3 sequence: CASSSPGTGKDEGTQYF. In DNA form, the CDR3 reads TGTGCCAGCAGCTCGCCAGGGACAGGGAAGGATGAAGGTACGCAGTATTTT.

V and J are TRBV7-8 and TRBJ2-7, with a weak D call TRBD2 (6 bases). The CDR3 is 20 amino acids. Trimming left V 5 bases short and J 6 bases short, with 35 bases between. CDR1 SGHVS and CDR2 FQNEAQ come from the germline V gene. In DNA form, the CDR3 reads TGTGCCAGCAGCCGACCCAAAAAAATGAGGGAGGAAGGGAGTTCCCTCGAGCAGTACTTC. Protein: CASSRPKKMREEGSSLEQYF.

This rearrangement joins TRBV7-9 to TRBJ2-3; D might be TRBD1 (5 bases). The CDR3 runs to 15 residues. Germline lookup yields CDR1 SEHNR and CDR2 FQNEAQ (reference sequence). The V and J ends lost 4 bases and 5 bases respectively, with 16 bases between them. CDR3 DNA: TGTGCCAGCAGCTGGCCGAGAACAGGAGTAGATACGCAGTATTTT. It is translated as CASSWPRTGVDTQYF.

This sequence joins TRBV7-8 and TRBJ1-5; unclear D gene. The germline V gene encodes CDR1 SGHVS and CDR2 FQNEAQ. The CDR3 consists of 15 residues. Between the trimmed V and J ends, which lost 1 base and 5 bases, there was a span of 12 bases. The DNA for the CDR3 is TGTGCCAGCAGCTTAGGCCGGCCCGGCGATCAGCCCCAGCATTTT. Translated, it gives CASSLGRPGDQPQHF.

The chain links TRBV7-8 to TRBJ2-7, with TRBD1 matching over 7 bases. The CDR3 covers 16 residues. Trimming at V came to 1 base and at J to 6 bases, leaving 12 bases not matched to a gene. Germline-derived CDR1 and CDR2 are SGHVS and FQNEAQ. The chain's CDR3 is CASSLVGFGTDPEQYF. For the CDR3, the DNA is TGTGCCAGCAGCTTAGTTGGTTTTGGGACAGACCCCGAGCAGTACTTC.

This clone was seen a few times. This chain joins TRBV5-5 and TRBJ2-3, with 9 bases fitting TRBD2. The CDR3 covers 18 residues. From germline, CDR1 is SGHKS and CDR2 YYEKEE (reference sequence). V dropped 0 bases and J dropped 0; count of bases not matched to a gene: 8. The CDR3 region is CASSLGAGSGGSTDTQYF. In DNA form, the CDR3 reads TGTGCCAGCAGCTTGGGGGCGGGCAGCGGGGGGAGCACAGATACGCAGTATTTT.